These 6 T cell receptor beta chains share one sample of origin, sequenced in a study of T-cell reconstitution after alpha-beta-depleted transplantation in children. Unique molecular identifiers were used in preparing the TCRbeta library. TCRdb redid the calling of the PCR reads with MiXCR, one entry per CDR3 protein. In the table there are about 1,000,000 distinct CDR3 sequences, about 29% of which are singletons. This specimen was PBMCs, mostly from graft donor cells, taken 360 days after TCRalphabeta/CD19-depleted stem cell transplant. The receptors were sampled from a boy younger than two who had a stem cell transplant for SCID, so the T cells may come from the graft donor.

V is TRBV20-1 and J is TRBJ1-1; 7 nucleotides agree with TRBD1. The CDR3 contains 13 residues. V shed 6 bases and J 4 bases; nucleotides not matched to a gene: 8. Looked up from germline, CDR1 is DFQATT and CDR2 is SNEGSKA (reference sequence). CDR3 region: CSATGGDSTEAFF. CDR3 nucleotides: TGCAGTGCCACCGGGGGGGACAGCACTGAAGCTTTCTTT.

V usage is TRBV6-1 and J usage is TRBJ1-1; unclear D gene. Looked up from germline, CDR1 is MNHNS and CDR2 is SASEGT. Between the trimmed V and J ends, which lost 4 bases and 2 bases, there was a span of 8 bases. The CDR3 sequence is 13 residues long. This CDR3 is CASSGFINTEAFF. Written as DNA, the CDR3 is TGTGCCAGCAGTGGGTTCATCAACACTGAAGCTTTCTTT.

This clonotype occurred a few times. The chain employs TRBV20-1 and TRBJ1-3, with 8 nucleotides matching TRBD1. J lost 2 bases, V lost 7 bases, and 4 bases had no gene match. There are 13 residues in the CDR3. Looked up from germline, CDR1 is DFQATT and CDR2 is SNEGSKA (reference sequence). The CDR3 spells CSGTGKAGNTIYF. The CDR3, as DNA: TGCAGTGGGACAGGGAAGGCTGGAAACACCATATATTTT.

On this clonotype itself: Just one base apart from a much larger clone, this may be a read error. This rearrangement joins TRBV3-1 to TRBJ2-3, with 7 bases that match TRBD2. Looked up from germline, CDR1 is LGHDT and CDR2 is YNNKEL (reference sequence). This CDR3 is built from 17 residues. V was clipped by 6 bases and J by 3 bases; unmatched bases: 15. The CDR3 loop is CASSQPWRGSSTDTQYF. The CDR3 region has the DNA TGTGCCAGCAGTCAACCGTGGCGGGGGAGCAGTACAGATACGCAGTATTTT.

V is TRBV6-2 or TRBV6-3 and J is TRBJ1-1; 9 bases match TRBD1. The CDR3 contains 14 residues. CDR1 and CDR2 (germline): MNHEY, SVGEGT. The V gene end was trimmed by 6 bases and the J gene end by 4 bases; junction bases not matched to a gene: 6. The CDR3 loop is CASRATGGATEAFF. CDR3 nucleotides: TGTGCCAGCAGGGCGACAGGGGGTGCCACTGAAGCTTTCTTT.

The chain carries TRBV6-1 and TRBJ2-1, with D possibly being TRBD2 (5 bases). The CDR3 consists of 12 residues. Germline lookup yields CDR1 MNHNS and CDR2 SASEGT. The ends were cut back, 8 bases at V and 10 bases at J, with 15 bases in the middle. CDR3 loop: CASVGLGREQFF. The CDR3 DNA is TGTGCCAGCGTCGGACTGGGTCGGGAGCAGTTCTTC.